Listed below are T cell receptor beta chains from one sample, sequenced in a study of beta chain features in type 1 diabetes. Some clones are missing from TCRdb's copy, which holds only in-frame ones; the method was immunoSEQ multiplex PCR. The table includes about 150,000 clones, about 44% detected once. The sample was Tregs from blood. These receptors were collected from a man aged 18-30 years in good health. CDR3s include the opening cysteine and the closing phenylalanine or tryptophan. A D gene is named only where the DNA matches it firmly. The listing skips clone size in some rows; elsewhere it reads once, few, many or a size class.

CDR3nt,CDR3aa,abundance,d_gene,j_gene,v_gene
TGTGCCAGCAGCAGACAGGGGGGTAACAATGAGCAGTTCTTC,CASSRQGGNNEQFF,.,TRBD1,TRBJ2-1,TRBV7-3
TGTGCCAGCAGCTCTCAGGGAAGCTTGGGGACCGGGGAGCTGTTTTTT,CASSSQGSLGTGELFF,few,.,TRBJ2-2,TRBV7-8
TGTGCCAGCAGCTTGCGGACTAGCAGCTTATATAACCAAGAGACCCAGTACTTC,CASSLRTSSLYNQETQYF,few,TRBD2,TRBJ2-5,TRBV5-4
TGCGCCAGCAGCTTTGGAGGTGGACGGTGGCGGGGCACAGATACGCAGTATTTT,CASSFGGGRWRGTDTQYF,.,.,TRBJ2-3,TRBV5-1
TGCAGCGTGTTGACAGGGCTCGCGGATTCACCCCTCCACTTT,CSVLTGLADSPLHF,.,TRBD1,TRBJ1-6,TRBV29-1
TGTGCCAGCTCACCCCCGAACACGCCTGAGACCCAGTACTTC,CASSPPNTPETQYF,.,.,TRBJ2-5,TRBV18
TGTGCCAGCAGTTACAGGGGACAGGACTACGAGCAGTACTTC,CASSYRGQDYEQYF,.,TRBD1,TRBJ2-7,TRBV6-5
TGTGCCAGCGAGCCTCAACTACACACCGGGGAGCTGTTTTTT,CASEPQLHTGELFF,.,.,TRBJ2-2,TRBV27
TGCGCCAGCAGTCACCCGGACAGACTCTACGAGCAGTACTTC,CASSHPDRLYEQYF,few,.,TRBJ2-7,TRBV5-1
TGCGCCAGCACCGGGACAGGGCTCACTGAAGCTTTCTTT,CASTGTGLTEAFF,.,TRBD1,TRBJ1-1,TRBV5-1
TGCGCCAGCAGCCAAGATAGGGGGTCCGCTGTCGGTTGGTCCGGGGAGCTGTTTTTT,CASSQDRGSAVGWSGELFF,.,.,TRBJ2-2,TRBV4-3
TGTGCCAGCAGCCCAAGGACAAACAATGAGCAGTTCTTC,CASSPRTNNEQFF,few,.,TRBJ2-1,TRBV7-3
TGTGCCAGCAGCTCCGGACTAGCGTCTCGCGAGCAGTACTTC,CASSSGLASREQYF,.,TRBD2,TRBJ2-7,TRBV5-4
TGCGCCAGCAGCCGGCGGGGAGGGCTCACCGGGGAGCTGTTTTTT,CASSRRGGLTGELFF,.,TRBD2,TRBJ2-2,TRBV5-1
TGTACCAGCAGTTTATGGCGGGGGGGCCCAGAGACCCAGTACTTC,CTSSLWRGGPETQYF,.,TRBD2,TRBJ2-5,TRBV27
TGTGCCAGCAGTTACCAGACAGGGGCGCCGGAGACCCAGTACTTC,CASSYQTGAPETQYF,.,TRBD1,TRBJ2-5,TRBV6-5
TGTGCCAGCAGAACGGGTTCACCCCTCCACTTT,CASRTGSPLHF,.,.,TRBJ1-6,TRBV2
TGTGCCAGCCTGGGACAGACCTATGGCTACACCTTC,CASLGQTYGYTF,.,TRBD1,TRBJ1-2,TRBV6-1
TGTGCCAGCAGCTTGAGGGAGGGAACTGAAGCTTTCTTT,CASSLREGTEAFF,.,.,TRBJ1-1,TRBV5-6
TGTGCCAGCAGTTACTCCTGGGACAGACGAAGAAACACCATATATTTT,CASSYSWDRRRNTIYF,.,TRBD1,TRBJ1-3,TRBV6-5
TGCGCCAGCAGCTCTGGGACTAGCGGGGGGGCCCAAGAGACCCAGTACTTC,CASSSGTSGGAQETQYF,few,TRBD2,TRBJ2-5,TRBV4-1
TGTGCCAGCAGCTTAAGAGGGGGCTGGGACACTGAAGCTTTCTTT,CASSLRGGWDTEAFF,.,TRBD1,TRBJ1-1,TRBV7-2
TGTGCCATCAGTGAGTCGAGGACAGGGGATGGCTACACCTTC,CAISESRTGDGYTF,.,TRBD1,TRBJ1-2,TRBV10-3
TGCGCCAGCAGTGTTCAGGGGGAGACCCAGTACTTC,CASSVQGETQYF,.,.,TRBJ2-5,TRBV5-1
TGTGCCAGCAGCCGAACCGGGGGGCGAGATTCACCCCTCCACTTT,CASSRTGGRDSPLHF,few,.,TRBJ1-6,TRBV11-2
TGTGCCAGCAGCGCCAGACTAGCGGGGGCCACAGATACGCAGTATTTT,CASSARLAGATDTQYF,.,TRBD2,TRBJ2-3,TRBV7-2
TGCGCCAGCAGCCGCTCCTGGGGCAGGGGTGACTATGGCTACACCTTC,CASSRSWGRGDYGYTF,few,.,TRBJ1-2,TRBV4-3
TGTGCCAGCAGTAGTACGGGGACTAGCGGCTACGAGCAGTACTTC,CASSSTGTSGYEQYF,once,TRBD2,TRBJ2-7,TRBV28
TGCAGCGTTGAGGGGGACAGGGCCAGTATAAACTATGGCTACACCTTC,CSVEGDRASINYGYTF,.,TRBD1,TRBJ1-2,TRBV29-1
TGTGCCAGCAGTTACATGGAGCGGGGGGGGACAGATACGCAGTATTTT,CASSYMERGGTDTQYF,few,TRBD2,TRBJ2-3,TRBV6-6
TGTGCCTGGAGTGTAGCCCCGCAGACCCAGTACTTC,CAWSVAPQTQYF,.,.,TRBJ2-5,TRBV30
TGTGCCACCAGCCCAAGACTAGCGGGAGATCTGAACGAGCAGTACTTC,CATSPRLAGDLNEQYF,.,TRBD2,TRBJ2-7,TRBV15
TGTGCCAGCAGCCGAGACAGTCCCACGAACACCGGGGAGCTGTTTTTT,CASSRDSPTNTGELFF,.,.,TRBJ2-2,TRBV7-3